One T cell receptor beta chain is described in this entry. This entry belongs to a study of shared clonotypes between healthy human individuals. Study-wide context: The study enrolled a couple of women and a few men aged 18 to 49.

In the naive CD8 group, cells lacked CD45RO and were positively selected for CCR7, so terminally differentiated effector memory CD45RA+ cells were left out. This CDR3 is 14 amino acids long. V was shortened by 3 bases and J by 0 bases, with 8 bases between the two germline ends. Germline lookup yields CDR1 MNHEY and CDR2 SMNVEV (reference sequence). Assay used: immunoSEQ multiplex PCR; TCRdb lists only in-frame clones, some missing. Here the sample spans roughly 2 million clones, about 94% being singletons. This chain uses TRBV27 with TRBJ1-1, with D hard to call. This receptor was obtained from a man aged 18-30 years in good health. The sequencing input was naive CD8+ T cells sorted from blood. In DNA form, the CDR3 reads TGTGCCAGCAGTTTGTCAATCATGAACACTGAAGCTTTCTTT. Translation: CASSLSIMNTEAFF.